This T cell receptor (beta chain) was recorded in a study of CD8 T cells in ankylosing spondylitis. Study-wide findings and caveats: Clones that were linked to disease were CD8+ and were relatively rare in peripheral blood. What appeared characteristic of ankylosing spondylitis blood was a TCR beta motif of eight highly homologous variants. From matched ankylosing spondylitis synovial fluid, disease-linked clones were reportedly recovered at significantly enriched levels.

Deletions cut 6 bases from V and 6 bases from J, with 15 bases between. The CDR3 length is 14 residues. TCRdb fed the 5' RACE reads into MiXCR, producing one record per CDR3 protein. The data contain around 250,000 distinct CDR3 sequences, roughly 32% of them singletons. A remark on this clonotype: Its antigen is still unknown.

This sequence originates from a male donor with ankylosing spondylitis or in good health (not recorded which). The chain is built from TRBV12-3 or TRBV12-4 and TRBJ1-5; D possibly corresponds to TRBD1 (5 bases). Sequencing used blood, either unsorted or a sorted T cell fraction (not recorded which). CDR3 in DNA: TGTGCCAGCAGCCCCCAACAGGTTGGTCAGCCCCAGCATTTT. As protein: CASSPQQVGQPQHF.